One and the same sample provided the 22 T cell receptor beta chains below, sequenced in a study of identical twins. TCRdb called the 5' RACE reads again in MiXCR, with one record for every CDR3 protein. Here the sample spans 600,000 to 800,000 distinct CDR3 sequences, approximately 22% being singletons. These data were also reused for a study on T cells expressing NK-cell markers.

Material for sequencing was PBMCs. All receptors come from a young woman in good health.

The CDR3 region is CASSYYDRASPLHF. The CDR3 region has the DNA TGTGCCAGCAGTTATTATGACAGGGCCTCACCCCTCCACTTT. V and J are TRBV6-5 and TRBJ1-6; 7 bases line up with TRBD1. This CDR3 contains 14 residues. CDR1 is MNHEY, CDR2 SVGAGI, per germline. V gave up 3 bases and J gave up 10 bases; unmatched junction bases: 6.

This clonotype was seen only a few times. The J gene is TRBJ2-1, the V gene TRBV3-1; either TRBD1 or TRBD2 may fit D (5 bases each). Per the germline V gene, CDR1 is LGHDT and CDR2 is YNNKEL (reference sequence). The CDR3 is made up of 12 amino acids. V dropped 0 bases and J dropped 12 bases, with 9 bases sitting between them. Written as DNA, the CDR3 is TGTGCCAGCAGCCAAGATAAGGGACCGCAGTTCTTC. Encoded protein: CASSQDKGPQFF.

The chain employs TRBV2 and TRBJ2-3; D is perhaps TRBD1 (5 bases). The CDR3 contains 12 residues. Per the germline V gene, CDR1 is SNHLY and CDR2 is FYNNEI. Trimming removed 7 bases at V and 4 bases at J, with 9 bases between. DNA of the CDR3: TGTGCCAGCACCAGGGATGCAGATACGCAGTATTTT. Translating it yields CASTRDADTQYF.

This clonotype was picked up many times. This chain links TRBV7-7 with TRBJ2-3, with D unclear. Germline lookup yields CDR1 SSHAT and CDR2 FNYEAQ (reference sequence). Between the trimmed V and J ends, which lost 1 base and 0 bases, there was a span of 5 bases. The CDR3 loop spans 14 amino acids. Here the CDR3 reads CASSLGLSTDTQYF. The DNA of the CDR3 is TGTGCCAGCAGCTTAGGGTTAAGCACAGATACGCAGTATTTT.

This clonotype was detected ten times or more. V is TRBV5-1 and J is TRBJ2-1, with D possibly being TRBD1 or TRBD2 (6 bases each). The CDR3 length is 15 residues. V lost 5 bases and J 0 bases, leaving 12 bases between the germline ends. Germline CDR1 reads SGHRS; CDR2 reads YFSETQ. This CDR3 reads CASSHGGVSYNEQFF. CDR3 nucleotide sequence: TGCGCCAGCAGTCACGGGGGCGTCTCCTACAATGAGCAGTTCTTC. The complete variable domain, with remaining parts taken from reference TRBV5-1 and TRBJ2-1, reads KAGVTQTPRYLIKTRGQQVTLSCSPISGHRSVSWYQQTPGQGLQFLFEYFSETQRNKGNFPGRFSGRQFSNSRSEMNVSTLELGDSALYLCASSHGGVSYNEQFFGPGTRLTVL.

The chain couples TRBV20-1 to TRBJ2-7; D remains ambiguous. Trimming shortened V by 3 bases and J by 9 bases, and 15 bases separated the two germline ends. CDR1 is DFQATT, CDR2 SNEGSKA, per germline (reference sequence). The length of the CDR3 is 12 residues. In DNA, the CDR3 is TGCAGTGCTAGTGCGGACCACGACGGGCAGTACTTC. It yields the protein CSASADHDGQYF.

This clonotype has only a few counts. A junction boundary mismatches the germline segment, possibly from a read error. The J gene is TRBJ2-1, the V gene TRBV27, with D unclear. The length of the CDR3 is 13 residues. Germline loops: CDR1 MNHEY, CDR2 SMNVEV (reference sequence). This CDR3 reads CASSLRSSNEQFF. The CDR3 nucleotides read TGTGCCAGCAGTTTACGCTCCTCCAATGAGCAGTTCTTC.

This clonotype appeared many times. The chain employs TRBV10-3 and TRBJ2-7, with 9 bases matching TRBD1. There are 13 residues in the CDR3. V lost 6 bases, J lost 5 bases, and 5 bases stayed unmatched. Germline loops: CDR1 ENHRY, CDR2 SYGVKD. CDR3 protein: CAISGQGRDEQYF. CDR3 bases: TGTGCCATCAGCGGACAGGGGAGGGACGAGCAGTACTTC.

At least ten counts were recorded for this clonotype. CDR3 sequence (DNA): TGTGCCAGCAGCTTAAGGACTAGCGGACAAAATGAGCAGTTCTTC. Protein: CASSLRTSGQNEQFF. The chain carries TRBV11-2 and TRBJ2-1; 10 nucleotides line up with TRBD2. The germline V gene has CDR1 SGHAT and CDR2 FQNNGV. Losses at the gene ends were 2 bases for V and 7 bases for J; bases not matched to a gene: 5. This CDR3 contains 15 residues.

In regard to this clonotype: Because it lacks the conserved phenylalanine or tryptophan at the end, this CDR3 is likely a read error. The gene calls are TRBV11-2 and TRBJ2-1, with 8 bases lining up with TRBD2. The V gene's germline CDR1 is SGHAT and CDR2 FQNNGV. Losses at the gene ends were 2 bases for V and 3 bases for J; bases not matched to a gene: 12. The CDR3 spans 18 residues. In DNA form, the CDR3 reads TGTGCCAGCAGCTTAAGGTTTGTGAGGACTAGCTTCTACAATGAGCAGTTCTTA. Its translation is CASSLRFVRTSFYNEQFL.

V usage is TRBV6-2 or TRBV6-3 and J usage is TRBJ1-5, with 9 positions matching TRBD1. The germline V gene has CDR1 MNHEY and CDR2 SVGEGT. The CDR3 has 14 residues. Trimming took 7 bases from V and 5 from J; bases not matched to a gene: 6. This CDR3 reads CASNPGTGHQPQHF. CDR3 nucleotides: TGTGCCAGCAACCCCGGGACAGGGCATCAGCCCCAGCATTTT.

The chain employs TRBV7-3 and TRBJ2-7; TRBD1 is a possible D gene (6 bases). Germline-derived CDR1 and CDR2 are SGHTA and FQGTGA. The CDR3 length is 14 residues. V was trimmed by 5 bases and J by 0 bases, leaving 11 bases between them. CDR3 coding DNA: TGTGCCAGCAGCAAAAGACAGGACTCCTACGAGCAGTACTTC. Translated, it gives CASSKRQDSYEQYF.

This clonotype was observed many times. The J gene is TRBJ2-5, the V gene TRBV5-5; 8 bases fit TRBD2. V shed 4 bases and J 1 base; nucleotides not matched to a gene: 9. CDR3 size: 16 residues. CDR1 is SGHKS and CDR2 is YYEKEE in the germline V gene (reference sequence). The CDR3 DNA reads TGTGCCAGCAGCAGGCCAGGGACTAGAAGCCAAGAGACCCAGTACTTC. This gives the protein CASSRPGTRSQETQYF. Filled out from reference TRBV5-5 and TRBJ2-5, the complete variable domain reads DAGVTQSPTHLIKTRGQQVTLRCSPISGHKSVSWYQQVLGQGPQFIFQYYEKEERGRGNFPDRFSARQFPNYSSELNVNALLLGDSALYLCASSRPGTRSQETQYFGPGTRLLVL.

This clonotype has just a few counts. The rearrangement joins TRBV10-3 to TRBJ1-2; 7 positions match TRBD1. Germline loops: CDR1 ENHRY, CDR2 SYGVKD. Trimming took 3 bases from V and 2 from J; bases not matched to a gene: 6. This CDR3 is built from 15 residues. As DNA, the CDR3 is TGTGCCATCAGTGATGAGACAGGGATCAACTATGGCTACACCTTC. It is translated as CAISDETGINYGYTF.

This clonotype was found a few times. One end of the junction is discordant with germline, which a read error may explain. This chain joins TRBV12-3 or TRBV12-4 and TRBJ2-2; 14 bases are a match to TRBD2. This CDR3 spans 17 amino acids. The CDR3 is CASKGGTSGRNTGELFF. In DNA form, the CDR3 reads TGTGCAAGCAAGGGCGGGACTAGCGGGAGGAACACCGGGGAGCTGTTTTTT.

This clonotype came up once. The chain is built from TRBV11-2 and TRBJ2-7; D is possibly TRBD2 (6 bases). The CDR3 totals 15 residues. Germline-derived CDR1 and CDR2 are SGHAT and FQNNGV. The V end was cut by 5 bases, the J end by 3 bases, with 17 bases between. The CDR3 coding sequence is TGTGCCAGCAGCCCCCTGGTACGGGGGAGCTACGAGCAGTACTTC. This codes for CASSPLVRGSYEQYF. Full variable domain (outside the CDR3, taken from reference TRBV11-2 and TRBJ2-7): EAGVAQSPRYKIIEKRQSVAFWCNPISGHATLYWYQQILGQGPKLLIQFQNNGVVDDSQLPKDRFSAERLKGVDSTLKIQPAKLEDSAVYLCASSPLVRGSYEQYFGPGTRLTVT.

The J gene is TRBJ2-3, the V gene TRBV20-1; 10 nucleotides line up with TRBD2. There are 14 residues in the CDR3. J lost 5 bases, V lost 5 bases, and 7 bases had no gene match. Germline lookup yields CDR1 DFQATT and CDR2 SNEGSKA (reference sequence). The CDR3 loop is CSASSGRAGDTQYF. The CDR3 DNA reads TGCAGTGCTTCCAGCGGGAGGGCCGGAGATACGCAGTATTTT.

DNA of the CDR3: TGTGCCAGCAGCTTAGGGCCTAGCGGGAGGGAAACCTCCTACAATGAGCAGTTCTTC. Translated: CASSLGPSGRETSYNEQFF. The chain joins TRBV7-6 to TRBJ2-1; 12 nucleotides line up with TRBD2. Per germline, CDR1 SGHVS and CDR2 FNYEAQ. This CDR3 contains 19 residues. Trimming cost V 1 base and J 0 bases; bases outside gene matches: 7.

Many counts were recorded for this clonotype. The J gene is TRBJ1-1, the V gene TRBV5-1; perhaps TRBD1 as D (6 bases). CDR3 length: 14 amino acids. Germline V CDR1 and CDR2: SGHRS, YFSETQ. V lost 5 bases to trimming and J lost 3 bases, with 14 bases between them. The CDR3 DNA reads as TGCGCCAGCAGTTACACAGGGAAGGACACTGAAGCTTTCTTT. It encodes CASSYTGKDTEAFF.

This chain joins TRBV5-5 and TRBJ2-7; weak D call: TRBD1 (5 bases). Germline CDR1 reads SGHKS; CDR2 reads YYEKEE (reference sequence). This CDR3 is 17 amino acids long. With 0 bases removed from V and 5 bases from J, the gap between germline ends came to 21 bases. The DNA of the CDR3 is TGTGCCAGCAGCTTGGTCTTAGGCCTGGGCAGGGCCCACGAGCAGTACTTC. Its translation is CASSLVLGLGRAHEQYF.

The V and J genes are TRBV29-1 and TRBJ2-1, with TRBD2 matching over 12 bases. The CDR3 spans 13 residues. Looked up from germline, CDR1 is SQVTM and CDR2 is ANQGSEA. The V and J ends lost 4 bases and 9 bases, in that order; junction bases with no gene match: 4. CDR3 protein: CSVGTSGNGEQFF. The CDR3 DNA reads as TGCAGCGTTGGGACTAGCGGGAACGGTGAGCAGTTCTTC.

V gene TRBV20-1 combines with J gene TRBJ1-2; D is ambiguous. The CDR3 has 15 residues. CDR1 and CDR2 from the germline V gene are DFQATT and SNEGSKA (reference sequence). Trimming cost V 5 bases and J 2 bases, with 18 bases left between them. The CDR3 loop is CSAPSLEVINYGYTF. The CDR3 nucleotides read TGCAGTGCTCCCTCTCTGGAGGTAATCAACTATGGCTACACCTTC.